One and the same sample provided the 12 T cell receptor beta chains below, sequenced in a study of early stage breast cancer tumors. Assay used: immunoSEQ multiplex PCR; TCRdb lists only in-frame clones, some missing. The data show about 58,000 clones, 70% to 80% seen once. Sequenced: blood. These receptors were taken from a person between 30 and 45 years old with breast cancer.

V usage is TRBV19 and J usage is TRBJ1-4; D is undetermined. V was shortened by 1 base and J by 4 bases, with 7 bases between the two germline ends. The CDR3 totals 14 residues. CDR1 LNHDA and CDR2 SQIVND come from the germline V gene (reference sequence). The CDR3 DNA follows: TGTGCCAGTAGTATAGTTCAGTTTAATGAAAAACTGTTTTTT. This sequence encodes CASSIVQFNEKLFF. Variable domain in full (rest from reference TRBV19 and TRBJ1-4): DGGITQSPKYLFRKEGQNVTLSCEQNLNHDAMYWYRQDPGQGLRLIYYSQIVNDFQKGDIAEGYSVSREKKESFPLTVTSAQKNPTAFYLCASSIVQFNEKLFFGSGTQLSVL.

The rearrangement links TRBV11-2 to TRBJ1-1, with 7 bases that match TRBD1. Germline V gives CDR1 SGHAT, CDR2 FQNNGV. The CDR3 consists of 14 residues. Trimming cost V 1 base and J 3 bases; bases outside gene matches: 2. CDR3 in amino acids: CASSLARGDTEAFF. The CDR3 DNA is TGTGCCAGCAGCTTAGCCAGGGGGGACACTGAAGCTTTCTTT.

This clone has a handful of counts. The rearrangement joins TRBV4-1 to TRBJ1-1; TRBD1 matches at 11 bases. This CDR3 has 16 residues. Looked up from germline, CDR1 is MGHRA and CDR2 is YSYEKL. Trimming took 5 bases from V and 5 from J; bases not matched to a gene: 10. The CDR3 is CASSRSGTGGSTEAFF. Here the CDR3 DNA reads TGCGCCAGCAGCAGATCGGGGACAGGGGGGAGTACTGAAGCTTTCTTT.

CDR3 DNA sequence: TGTGCCAGCAGTCCGGGGCTGGTTGGAAACACCATATATTTT. The encoded protein is CASSPGLVGNTIYF. The rearrangement joins TRBV27 to TRBJ1-3, with TRBD1 as a possible D gene (5 bases). Germline CDR1 and CDR2: MNHEY and SMNVEV (reference sequence). This CDR3 contains 14 residues. V lost 5 bases to trimming and J lost 3 bases, with 11 bases between them.

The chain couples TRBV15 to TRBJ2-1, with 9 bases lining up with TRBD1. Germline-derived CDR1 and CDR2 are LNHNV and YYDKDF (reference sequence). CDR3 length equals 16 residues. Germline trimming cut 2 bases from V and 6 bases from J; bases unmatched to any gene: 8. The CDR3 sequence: CATSRSTGGEGNEQFF. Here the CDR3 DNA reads TGTGCCACCAGCAGATCAACAGGGGGCGAGGGCAATGAGCAGTTCTTC.

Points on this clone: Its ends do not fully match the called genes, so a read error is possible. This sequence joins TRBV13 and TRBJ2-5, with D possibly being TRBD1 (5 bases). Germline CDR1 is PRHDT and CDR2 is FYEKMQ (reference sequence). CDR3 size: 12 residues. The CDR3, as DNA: TGTGCCAGCAGCCTTTCAGGGTCGTCGTATCACTTC. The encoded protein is CASSLSGSSYHF.

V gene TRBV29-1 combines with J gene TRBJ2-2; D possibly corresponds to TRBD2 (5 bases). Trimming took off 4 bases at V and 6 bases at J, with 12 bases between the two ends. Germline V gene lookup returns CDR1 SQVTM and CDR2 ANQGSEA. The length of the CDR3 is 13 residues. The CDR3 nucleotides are TGCAGCGTTGGGGTTTTGAGGGCCGGGGAGCTGTTTTTT. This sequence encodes CSVGVLRAGELFF.

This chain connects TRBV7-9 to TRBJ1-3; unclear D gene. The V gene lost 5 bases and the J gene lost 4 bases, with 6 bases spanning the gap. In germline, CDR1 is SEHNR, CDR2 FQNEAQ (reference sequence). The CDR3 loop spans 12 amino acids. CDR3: CASSRYGNTIYF. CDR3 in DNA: TGTGCCAGCAGCCGGTACGGAAACACCATATATTTT.

The CDR3: CASSGTSGSSEQFF. As DNA, the CDR3 is TGCGCCAGCTCCGGGACTAGCGGGAGCTCTGAGCAGTTCTTC. V is TRBV5-1 and J is TRBJ2-1; TRBD2 aligns across 14 bases. The germline V gene has CDR1 SGHRS and CDR2 YFSETQ. This CDR3 comprises 14 residues. V dropped 7 bases and J dropped 9; count of bases not matched to a gene: 6.

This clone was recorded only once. The CDR3: CASSAGTYYEQYF. The CDR3 coding sequence is TGTGCCAGCAGCGCAGGGACTTACTACGAGCAGTACTTC. The chain combines TRBV9 with TRBJ2-7, with D maybe TRBD2 (6 bases). Deletions cut 3 bases from V and 3 bases from J, with 10 bases between. CDR1 SGDLS and CDR2 YYNGEE come from the germline V gene. The CDR3 is 13 amino acids.

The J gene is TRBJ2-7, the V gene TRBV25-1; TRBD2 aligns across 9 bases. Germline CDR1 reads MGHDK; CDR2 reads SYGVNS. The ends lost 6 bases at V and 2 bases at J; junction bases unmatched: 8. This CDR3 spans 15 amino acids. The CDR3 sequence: CASSGGGRAPYEQYF. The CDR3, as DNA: TGTGCCAGCAGCGGCGGCGGGAGGGCGCCCTACGAGCAGTACTTC.

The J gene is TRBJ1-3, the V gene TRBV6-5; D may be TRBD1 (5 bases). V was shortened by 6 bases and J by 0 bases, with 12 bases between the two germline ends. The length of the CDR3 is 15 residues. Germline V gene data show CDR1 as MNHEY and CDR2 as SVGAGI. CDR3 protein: CASSSDRHSGNTIYF. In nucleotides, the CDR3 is TGTGCCAGCAGCTCCGACAGACACTCTGGAAACACCATATATTTT.